The clone carrying this T cell receptor (beta chain) was counted once. Its antigen is not identified. Each cDNA molecule carried a unique molecular identifier. TCRdb fed the 5' RACE reads into MiXCR, producing one record per CDR3 protein. Of some 91,000 distinct CDR3 sequences listed, 13% are singletons. The data are from a study of early T cells in non-severe SARS-CoV-2 infection. Findings and limits, study-wide: In VDJdb matching, anti-spike CD8 responses were favored while private and CD4 specificities went missing.

V trimming: 6 bases; J trimming: 4 bases; junction bases outside the gene matches: 8. The CDR3 extends over 15 amino acids. Germline CDR1 and CDR2: MNHEY and SVGAGI. The J gene is TRBJ2-1, the V gene TRBV6-5, with 8 bases lining up with TRBD1. The sequenced sample was whole blood. This receptor was taken from an adult who was a healthcare worker with PCR-confirmed SARS-CoV-2 infection or an uninfected control (not recorded which). CDR3 sequence (DNA): TGTGCCAGCAGGACCGGGACAGGATATTACAATGAGCAGTTCTTC. This translates into CASRTGTGYYNEQFF.